A selection of T cell receptor beta chains follows, all from one sample in a study of blood T cells in healthy people across ages. In TCRdb, the 5' RACE reads were re-called with MiXCR into one record per CDR3 protein. This sample has hundreds of thousands of distinct CDR3 sequences, with less than 35% found just once. Sequenced: blood. All receptors derive from a woman over 75 in good health. Each CDR3 is given without its conserved first and last residue. Clone sizes are given selectively: once, few, many, or a class where the clone is expanded.

clone_size	v_call	j_call	cdr3_aa
few	TRBV5-1	TRBJ2-2	ASSLEGLNTGELF
many	TRBV2	TRBJ2-7	ASRGGTGPGEQY
few	TRBV7-6	TRBJ2-1	ASSLGRLVTYNEQF
-	TRBV3-1	TRBJ2-5	ASSQGPGGTQY
many	TRBV21-1	TRBJ2-5	ASTTDRLQETQY
-	TRBV7-9	TRBJ1-1	ASKREGTNTEAF
many	TRBV24-1	TRBJ2-1	ATSLTGDDNEQF
-	TRBV5-1	TRBJ2-6	ASSAMGDNSPGANVLT
-	TRBV7-3	TRBJ2-2	ASRPGGLDTGELF
-	TRBV30	TRBJ2-4	AWSGGAKNIQY
many	TRBV5-1	TRBJ1-2	ASTSGQGNYGYT
many	TRBV7-2	TRBJ2-5	ASSFYQETQY
-	TRBV20-1	TRBJ2-1	SARPSVLAGGRRSYNEQF
many	TRBV4-1	TRBJ2-5	ASSQANRGGSRETQY
few	TRBV20-1	TRBJ2-3	SAPRGADTQY
many	TRBV20-1	TRBJ2-1	SARRYLAGVSSYNEQF
-	TRBV3-1	TRBJ2-7	ASSQDPRASCEQY
-	TRBV10-3	TRBJ1-4	AISQGLPTNEKLF
-	TRBV10-3	TRBJ2-1	AILGRGGNEQF
many	TRBV29-1	TRBJ2-3	SVALTSGAPTDTQY
few	TRBV15	TRBJ2-2	ATSRAGSGGGELF
-	TRBV7-6	-	ASSASGTSGYEQY
-	TRBV6-5	TRBJ1-2	AGSLVHRGLLRSYT
-	TRBV4-2	TRBJ1-6	ASSRGGQGAGSPLH
-	TRBV12-3/TRBV12-4	TRBJ2-1	AISGGVGEQF
few	TRBV5-1	TRBJ1-1	ASSSGMGRMDTEAF
few	TRBV5-1	-	ASLQRERETQY
many	TRBV12-3/TRBV12-4	TRBJ1-2	ASSFNLDYGYT
many	TRBV12-3/TRBV12-4	TRBJ2-3	ASNSGDTDTQY
few	TRBV5-1	TRBJ2-3	ASSLSGVGDTQY
many	TRBV5-1	TRBJ1-1	ASSFGRVNTEAF
many	TRBV12-3/TRBV12-4	TRBJ2-1	ASSSGAPGGEQF
-	TRBV9	TRBJ1-1	ASSSFGGHPRGTEAF
many	TRBV9	TRBJ1-5	ASSVTGANNQPQH
many	TRBV7-2	TRBJ2-2	ASSLGRGRTGELF
many	TRBV7-9	TRBJ2-6	ASSLYSVSPGANVLT
-	TRBV18	TRBJ1-4	ASSPLGAPTTNEKLF
-	TRBV20-1	TRBJ2-1	SARDTGASGEETQF
-	TRBV19	TRBJ2-1	ASTPPGLAGIEQF
-	TRBV19	TRBJ1-5	ASSWDRRGPQH
many	TRBV29-1	TRBJ2-3	SVDGQSTDTQY